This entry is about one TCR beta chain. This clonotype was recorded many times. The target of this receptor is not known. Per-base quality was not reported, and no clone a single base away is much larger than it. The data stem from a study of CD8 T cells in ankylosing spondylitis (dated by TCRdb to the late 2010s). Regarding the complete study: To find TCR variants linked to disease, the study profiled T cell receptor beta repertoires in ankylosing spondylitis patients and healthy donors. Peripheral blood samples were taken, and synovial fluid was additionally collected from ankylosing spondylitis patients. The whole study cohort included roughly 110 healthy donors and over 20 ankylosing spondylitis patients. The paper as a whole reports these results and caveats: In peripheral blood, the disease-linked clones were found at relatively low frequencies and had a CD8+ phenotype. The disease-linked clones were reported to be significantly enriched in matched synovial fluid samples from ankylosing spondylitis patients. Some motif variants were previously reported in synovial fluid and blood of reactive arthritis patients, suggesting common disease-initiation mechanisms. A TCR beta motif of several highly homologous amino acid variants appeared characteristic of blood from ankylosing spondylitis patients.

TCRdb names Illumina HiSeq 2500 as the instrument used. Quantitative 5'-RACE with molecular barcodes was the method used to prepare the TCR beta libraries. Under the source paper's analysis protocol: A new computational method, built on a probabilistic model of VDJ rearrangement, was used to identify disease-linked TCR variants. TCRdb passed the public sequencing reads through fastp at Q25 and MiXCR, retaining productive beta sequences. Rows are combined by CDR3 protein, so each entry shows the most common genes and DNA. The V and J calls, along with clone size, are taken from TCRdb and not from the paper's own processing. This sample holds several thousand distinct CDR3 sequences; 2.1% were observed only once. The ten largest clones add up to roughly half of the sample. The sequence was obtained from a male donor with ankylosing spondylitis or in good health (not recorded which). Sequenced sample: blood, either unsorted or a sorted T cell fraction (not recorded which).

The base sequence is TGTGCCAGCAGCGTAGGAATACTAGCGGGAGTTTCGTCTGTCACAGATACGCAGTATTTT. It codes for CASSVGILAGVSSVTDTQYF. In this chain, TRBV9 is recombined with TRBJ2-3, and 11 bases in between align with TRBD2. Inclusive of the bounding cysteine and phenylalanine, the CDR3 is 20 residues long. The CDR3 DNA has 60 bases and is translated from base 1. The CDR1 and CDR2 encoded by the germline V gene are SGDLS and YYNGEE. V is cut back by 0 bases and J by 2 bases, with 14 bases in the junction unmatched.